This T cell receptor (beta chain) stems from a study of cytomegalovirus exposure and HLA in healthy donors. About this clone: The antigen remains unidentified.

General study points: Among the sequence variants, a highly shared cluster was likely an artifact of sequencing. A later analysis found TCR association rates differed by HLA locus, highest for DRB1 and lowest for HLA-C. Previously analyzed data showed that most TCR beta V segments were productive at a frequency of about 87% or about 30%.

The PCR employed 60 Vbeta primers together with 13 Jbeta primers. Produced via immunoSEQ multiplex PCR; TCRdb's table is partial and in-frame only. The table records about 150,000 clones, 65% to 85% of them present only once. Trimming took off 6 bases at V and 6 bases at J, with 18 bases between the two ends. This CDR3 is built from 14 residues. Germline CDR1 and CDR2: MDHEN and SYDVKM. This chain links TRBV28 with TRBJ2-7; TRBD2 might be the D (6 bases). This TCR came from a male donor in good health and CMV-seropositive. Sequenced material: PBMCs. In nucleotides, the CDR3 is TGTGCCAGCAGGCCGGGGGACCGATTAGGCGAGCAGTACTTC. Translating gives CASRPGDRLGEQYF.